Below are 21 T cell receptor beta chains sequenced from a single sample in a study of blood T cells in healthy people across ages. Using a J-beta primer mix together with a sample-barcoded 5' primer, a second PCR was run for about 6 to 12 cycles. TCRdb ran MiXCR on the 5' RACE reads and lists one entry per CDR3 protein. The sample has 270,000 or so distinct CDR3 sequences, roughly 26% seen once. The sequencing sample was made of blood. All receptors derive from a woman aged 70 to 79 in good health.

The chain couples TRBV19 to TRBJ1-1; D possibly corresponds to TRBD1 (5 bases). Germline V gives CDR1 LNHDA, CDR2 SQIVND (reference sequence). CDR3 length: 13 residues. V was clipped by 7 bases and J by 8 bases, with 17 bases between them. CDR3 region: CASMVRYAGEAFF. The CDR3 region has the DNA TGTGCCAGTATGGTTCGGTACGCAGGGGAAGCTTTCTTT.

This chain joins TRBV7-9 and TRBJ1-5; TRBD1 aligns across 7 bases. The CDR3 covers 16 residues. J gave up 6 bases and V 5 bases, and 13 bases lay outside the gene matches. From germline, CDR1 is SEHNR and CDR2 FQNEAQ (reference sequence). In DNA, the CDR3 is TGTGCCAGCAGCCTAGAGACAGGGTCTTTGGGTCAGCCCCAGCATTTT. Translation gives CASSLETGSLGQPQHF.

A few counts support this clonotype. The chain carries TRBV6-2 or TRBV6-3 and TRBJ1-2; D call uncertain. This CDR3 contains 12 residues. The germline V gene has CDR1 MNHEY and CDR2 SVGEGT. CDR3 sequence: CASVSGGYGYTF. The CDR3, as DNA: TGTGCTAGCGTCTCGGGCGGCTATGGCTACACCTTC.

This clonotype was seen at least ten times. This rearrangement joins TRBV20-1 to TRBJ2-1, with D perhaps matching TRBD2 (5 bases). Trimming removed 1 base at V and 3 bases at J, with 7 bases between. CDR3 size: 13 residues. In germline, CDR1 is DFQATT, CDR2 SNEGSKA (reference sequence). In DNA form, the CDR3 reads TGCAGTGCTAGAGTAGCGAGCTACAATGAGCAGTTCTTC. This sequence encodes CSARVASYNEQFF.

The chain couples TRBV7-9 to TRBJ1-4; maybe TRBD1 (6 bases). The germline gives CDR1 SEHNR, CDR2 FQNEAQ (reference sequence). Between the trimmed V and J ends, which lost 2 bases and 4 bases, there was a span of 11 bases. The CDR3 extends over 15 amino acids. This chain's CDR3 is CASSLLGAVNEKLFF. In DNA form, the CDR3 reads TGTGCCAGCAGCTTACTGGGGGCGGTTAATGAAAAACTGTTTTTT.

The genes are TRBV7-2 and TRBJ1-6, with 7 bases aligning to TRBD1. The V and J ends lost 3 bases and 9 bases, in that order; junction bases with no gene match: 14. The germline gives CDR1 SGHTA, CDR2 FQGNSA. The CDR3 consists of 17 residues. The CDR3 sequence: CASSFSYDRAEGSPLHF. The CDR3 DNA sequence: TGTGCCAGCAGCTTTAGCTACGACAGGGCAGAGGGTTCACCCCTCCACTTT.

This clonotype appeared many times. This chain links TRBV12-3 or TRBV12-4 with TRBJ1-1; 7 bases map to TRBD1. The trim removed 6 bases at V and 0 bases at J, leaving 10 bases unmatched. This CDR3 contains 16 residues. CDR3 bases: TGTGCCAGCAGATCGTCCGGGACAGACATGAACACTGAAGCTTTCTTT. It yields the protein CASRSSGTDMNTEAFF.

This clonotype was detected only a few times. The rearrangement links TRBV11-2 to TRBJ2-7, with 14 bases that match TRBD2. The assigned J gene may be wrong: the sequence end matches TRBJ2-1 better. The CDR3 loop spans 20 amino acids. Germline V lookup: CDR1 SGHAT, CDR2 FQNNGV. The CDR3 DNA sequence: TGTGCCAGCAGCTTCTCCCGCGGTGGACTAGCGGGAGGATCGGACAATGAGCAGTTCTTC. This sequence encodes CASSFSRGGLAGGSDNEQFF.

A note on this clonotype: Because it lacks the conserved phenylalanine or tryptophan at the end, this CDR3 is likely a read error. It is unclear where the CDR3 begins or ends on the DNA, so no DNA is shown, and the CDR3 is as TCRdb lists it. V gene TRBV3-1 combines with J gene TRBJ2-7; the D segment call TRBD1 is taken from the table without a DNA check. The length of the CDR3 is 12 amino acids, counting both ends. Germline V CDR1 and CDR2: LGHDT, YNNKEL (reference sequence). The chain's CDR3 is CASSHGDRNETL.

Concerning this clonotype itself: A much larger clone lies a single base off, so this may be a read error. V and J are TRBV24-1 and TRBJ2-1; TRBD2 aligns across 7 bases. Germline CDR1 reads KGHDR; CDR2 reads SFDVKD. The CDR3 has 17 residues. CDR3 sequence reads: CTTSDPAAGVSYNEQFF. The CDR3 DNA follows: TGTACCACCAGTGATCCTGCGGCGGGAGTTTCCTACAATGAGCAGTTCTTC.

Ten or more counts support this clonotype. The chain uses TRBV7-9 and TRBJ1-2; the D is unclear. The V and J ends lost 5 bases and 1 base respectively, with 17 bases between them. Germline CDR1 SEHNR, CDR2 FQNEAQ (reference sequence). The CDR3 covers 16 residues. The CDR3: CASSVPTDGSNYGYTF. The CDR3 DNA sequence: TGTGCCAGCAGCGTACCAACAGACGGAAGTAACTATGGCTACACCTTC.

This clonotype was detected a few times. The chain joins TRBV7-9 to TRBJ2-5, with D unresolved. CDR1 and CDR2 (germline): SEHNR, FQNEAQ (reference sequence). Trimming left V 3 bases short and J 6 bases short, with 17 bases between. This CDR3 has 15 amino acids. The DNA for the CDR3 is TGTGCCAGCAGCTTGGACGGGCGCCACGAGAAGACCCAGTACTTC. Encoded protein: CASSLDGRHEKTQYF. The full variable domain, completed using reference TRBV7-9 and TRBJ2-5, is DTGVSQNPRHKITKRGQNVTFRCDPISEHNRLYWYRQTLGQGPEFLTYFQNEAQLEKSRLLSDRFSAERPKGSFSTLEIQRTEQGDSAMYLCASSLDGRHEKTQYFGPGTRLLVL.

The chain uses TRBV28 and TRBJ1-2; D possibly corresponds to TRBD1 (6 bases). In germline, CDR1 is MDHEN, CDR2 SYDVKM. Trimming cost V 1 base and J 2 bases, with 8 bases left between them. CDR3 length: 14 amino acids. The CDR3 nucleotides are TGTGCCAGCAGTTTATCCGGGGGCAACTATGGCTACACCTTC. It codes for CASSLSGGNYGYTF.

A few counts support this clonotype. The chain couples TRBV9 to TRBJ2-1; 10 nucleotides line up with TRBD2. The CDR3 is made up of 20 amino acids. Germline trimming cut 0 bases from V and 3 bases from J; bases unmatched to any gene: 15. Germline V gene sequence: CDR1 SGDLS, CDR2 YYNGEE. CDR3 nucleotides: TGTGCCAGCAGCGTAGGGGCAGAGAGGGTAGCGGGAGGTATCTACAATGAGCAGTTCTTC. This gives the protein CASSVGAERVAGGIYNEQFF.

This clonotype was recorded a few times. CDR3 sequence: CSVGDYSYNEQFF. In DNA form, the CDR3 reads TGCAGCGTTGGGGACTATTCCTACAATGAGCAGTTCTTC. The chain is built from TRBV29-1 and TRBJ2-1, with TRBD2 matching 7 bases. J gave up 1 base and V 4 bases, and 1 base lay outside the gene matches. The CDR3 covers 13 residues. The V gene's germline CDR1 is SQVTM and CDR2 ANQGSEA.

This clonotype was detected a few times. Sequence at one end of the junction differs from germline and may be a read error. The chain carries TRBV28 and TRBJ2-5; 10 bases are shared with TRBD1. The DNA end is a closer match to TRBJ2-1, so the J assignment may be wrong. This CDR3 comprises 14 residues. CDR1 and CDR2 from the germline V gene are MDHEN and SYDVKM. For the CDR3, the DNA is TGTGCCTGCAGTGGGGACAGGGGTGACAATGAGCAGTTCTTC. Translated: CACSGDRGDNEQFF.

This clonotype was detected a few times. The chain employs TRBV5-1 and TRBJ2-1; the match to TRBD2 covers 10 bases. The CDR3 runs to 13 residues. V gave up 6 bases and J gave up 7 bases; unmatched junction bases: 4. From germline, CDR1 is SGHRS and CDR2 YFSETQ. The DNA for the CDR3 is TGCGCCAGCAAGGGACTAGCGTATAATGAGCAGTTCTTC. It codes for CASKGLAYNEQFF.

This rearrangement joins TRBV20-1 to TRBJ2-7; a possible D gene is TRBD1 (6 bases). CDR3 size: 13 residues. Germline V gives CDR1 DFQATT, CDR2 SNEGSKA (reference sequence). V was shortened by 5 bases and J by 3 bases, with 14 bases between the two germline ends. CDR3 region: CSAAPGTSYEQYF. CDR3 DNA: TGCAGTGCTGCCCCCGGGACAAGCTACGAGCAGTACTTC.

This clonotype was observed a handful of times. The chain joins TRBV28 to TRBJ2-2; D perhaps matches TRBD2 (6 bases). V shed 4 bases and J shed 4 bases, with 16 bases lying between them. This CDR3 is built from 16 residues. The germline V gene encodes CDR1 MDHEN and CDR2 SYDVKM. The CDR3 reads CASSSPAGRGTGELFF. The CDR3 coding sequence is TGTGCCAGCAGTTCCCCAGCCGGGAGAGGCACCGGGGAGCTGTTTTTT.

This clonotype has more than one count but fewer than ten. The rearrangement links TRBV3-1 to TRBJ2-7; D gene unclear. Germline CDR1 is LGHDT and CDR2 is YNNKEL (reference sequence). CDR3 length: 14 amino acids. Trimming shortened V by 6 bases and J by 4 bases, and 16 bases separated the two germline ends. The CDR3 bases are TGTGCCAGCAGTCTCTTGGGCGAGGAATACGAGCAGTACTTC. This codes for CASSLLGEEYEQYF.

The J gene is TRBJ2-5, the V gene TRBV12-5; TRBD2 matches 11 bases. The J call could be wrong; TRBJ2-7 is a better fit for the DNA end. In germline, CDR1 is LGHNT, CDR2 FRNRAP. The CDR3 has 16 residues. CDR3 DNA: TGTGCTAGTGGTTTGGTTCGAACTAGCGGGAGTTACGAGCAGTACTTC. This gives the protein CASGLVRTSGSYEQYF.